The 10 T cell receptor beta chains below all came from one sample that was sequenced in a study of molecular identifiers for immune sequencing clone quantification. MiXCR was run by TCRdb on the PCR reads, yielding one entry per CDR3 protein. The sample has nearly 650,000 distinct CDR3 sequences; about 25% are singletons. The sequenced sample was naive CD8+ T cells from blood, with Jurkat cell RNA spiked in. The subset was: FACS-sorted CD8+CD4-CCR7+CD45RA+ naive T cells. The receptors here all came from a human donor in good health. Some libraries in this study had Jurkat cell RNA spiked in.

This clonotype was counted at least ten times. The chain carries TRBV12-3 or TRBV12-4 and TRBJ2-5, with unresolved D. Trimming pared 3 bases from V and 2 bases from J, leaving 10 bases between. The CDR3 has 14 residues. CDR3 nucleotide sequence: TGTGCCAGCAGTTTGGAGCTCCTACAAGAGACCCAGTACTTC. Translation: CASSLELLQETQYF.

This clonotype was seen only a few times. A read error may produce the germline difference seen at one junction end. The rearrangement joins TRBV7-3 to TRBJ2-7; 10 bases fit TRBD1. This CDR3 comprises 16 residues. Germline V gene data show CDR1 as SGHTA and CDR2 as FQGTGA. DNA for the CDR3: TGTGCCGGCAGCCCGAACCGGGACAGGGGCCCCTACGAGCAGTACTTC. It yields the protein CAGSPNRDRGPYEQYF.

This clonotype was observed a few times. J is TRBJ1-2 and V is TRBV6-2 or TRBV6-3, with D unclear. Trimming shortened V by 0 bases and J by 6 bases, and 14 bases separated the two germline ends. The CDR3 covers 15 residues. CDR1 is MNHEY and CDR2 is SVGEGT in the germline V gene. CDR3 sequence (DNA): TGTGCCAGCAGTTACTCGAATCCGGGGTCTCATGGCTACACCTTC. Translating gives CASSYSNPGSHGYTF.

The rearrangement uses TRBV6-5 and TRBJ2-1, with 7 nucleotides matching TRBD1. V gave up 0 bases and J gave up 6 bases; unmatched junction bases: 5. The CDR3 is 15 amino acids. CDR1 is MNHEY, CDR2 SVGAGI, per germline. DNA for the CDR3: TGTGCCAGCAGTTACTCAACGGCAGGGGGCAATGAGCAGTTCTTC. Translating gives CASSYSTAGGNEQFF.

This clonotype was counted a few times. The chain joins TRBV12-3 or TRBV12-4 to TRBJ1-2; no reliable D call. V was cut by 5 bases and J by 8 bases, with 18 bases left in between. The CDR3 spans 14 residues. The CDR3 spells CASSPTSVPFGYTF. The CDR3 DNA sequence: TGTGCCAGCAGTCCAACATCAGTCCCCTTCGGCTACACCTTC.

This clonotype has only a few counts. This sequence joins TRBV12-5 and TRBJ2-3; D call uncertain. CDR1 LGHNT and CDR2 FRNRAP come from the germline V gene. The CDR3 consists of 15 residues. V lost 7 bases to trimming and J lost 0 bases, with 14 bases between them. This chain's CDR3 is CASEDITQSTDTQYF. In DNA form, the CDR3 reads TGTGCTAGTGAAGACATAACCCAAAGCACAGATACGCAGTATTTT.

A few counts support this clonotype. The chain recombines TRBV13 with TRBJ2-5, with TRBD1 matching 8 bases. V gave up 5 bases and J gave up 4 bases; unmatched junction bases: 9. Germline V CDR1 and CDR2: PRHDT, FYEKMQ (reference sequence). The CDR3 runs 15 residues. The CDR3 spells CASSQPQGARETQYF. The CDR3, as DNA: TGTGCCAGCAGCCAACCCCAGGGGGCTCGAGAGACCCAGTACTTC.

The rearrangement links TRBV4-3 to TRBJ1-1; no clear D. The CDR3 consists of 15 residues. Germline CDR1 LGHNA, CDR2 YSLEER. The ends were cut back, 1 base at V and 1 base at J, with 10 bases in the middle. The CDR3: CASSQAVMGNTEAFF. In DNA, the CDR3 is TGCGCCAGCAGCCAAGCCGTTATGGGGAACACTGAAGCTTTCTTT.

This chain links TRBV5-6 with TRBJ2-1; 8 bases fit TRBD2. The CDR3 runs 16 residues. Germline CDR1 is SGHDT and CDR2 is YYEEEE. V lost 5 bases and J lost 4; bases outside the gene matches: 11. The CDR3 loop is CASSLRVRGDYNEQFF. For the CDR3, the DNA is TGTGCCAGCAGTTTAAGAGTGCGGGGGGATTACAATGAGCAGTTCTTC.

This clonotype was found many times. The genes are TRBV4-3 and TRBJ2-6; 9 nucleotides line up with TRBD1. Germline V gene sequence: CDR1 LGHNA, CDR2 YSLEER. J gave up 5 bases and V 3 bases, and 2 bases lay outside the gene matches. The CDR3 totals 15 residues. The CDR3 loop reads CASSQDRGWANVLTF. For the CDR3, the DNA is TGCGCCAGCAGCCAGGACAGGGGCTGGGCCAACGTCCTGACTTTC.